These 14 T cell receptor beta chains came from one sample sequenced in a study of technical replicates of blood from a few donors. The data were produced by immunoSEQ multiplex PCR, yet TCRdb's version contains in-frame clones alone and is incomplete. The table records tens of thousands of clones, roughly 90% of them present only once. Sequencing input: PBMCs. These receptor sequences come from a human donor in good health. Some clones in this sample may be carry-over from other donors' samples.

The gene calls are TRBV5-4 and TRBJ1-2, with D maybe TRBD1 (5 bases). Germline V CDR1 and CDR2: SGHNT, YYREEE (reference sequence). V dropped 0 bases and J dropped 5 bases, with 17 bases sitting between them. This CDR3 has 16 amino acids. CDR3 protein: CASSLAAGGGSYGYTF. As DNA, the CDR3 is TGTGCCAGCAGCTTGGCAGCCGGGGGGGGTTCATATGGCTACACCTTC.

The count of this clone is one. The chain couples TRBV15 to TRBJ2-3; the D is unclear. The CDR3 totals 13 residues. Trimming removed 5 bases at V and 5 bases at J, with 11 bases between. Per germline, CDR1 LNHNV and CDR2 YYDKDF (reference sequence). The CDR3 nucleotides read TGTGCCACCAGCGATGGAAGAGGAGATACGCAGTATTTT. This codes for CATSDGRGDTQYF.

This chain joins TRBV18 and TRBJ2-5, with D unresolved. Germline V gene data show CDR1 as KGHSH and CDR2 as LQKENI. V was trimmed by 0 bases and J by 11 bases, leaving 13 bases between them. The CDR3 runs 13 residues. The CDR3: CASSPPFPITQYF. In DNA, the CDR3 is TGTGCCAGCTCACCACCCTTTCCGATCACTCAGTACTTC. The whole variable domain, filled in from reference TRBV18 and TRBJ2-5, reads NAGVMQNPRHLVRRRGQEARLRCSPMKGHSHVYWYRQLPEEGLKFMVYLQKENIIDESGMPKERFSAEFPKEGPSILRIQQVVRGDSAAYFCASSPPFPITQYFGPGTRLLVL.

The V call is TRBV6-4, the J call TRBJ2-3; 9 bases fit TRBD2. J was trimmed by 2 bases and V by 3 bases; bases with no gene match: 6. The CDR3 has 16 residues. Germline CDR1 reads MRHNA; CDR2 reads SNTAGT. Written as DNA, the CDR3 is TGTGCCAGCAGTGAGACGGGCGGGGGGGCCACAGATACGCAGTATTTT. Translated, it gives CASSETGGGATDTQYF.

The chain is built from TRBV2 and TRBJ2-1; D gene ambiguous. The CDR3 is 13 amino acids. The V end lost 3 bases, the J end lost 8 bases, and 11 bases lay between the germline ends. Germline V gene data show CDR1 as SNHLY and CDR2 as FYNNEI. The CDR3 sequence: CASSDSARHEQFF. In nucleotides, the CDR3 is TGTGCCAGCAGTGATTCGGCTAGACATGAGCAGTTCTTC.

The chain has TRBV14 and TRBJ1-1; D possibly corresponds to TRBD1 (5 bases). Trimming took 5 bases from V and 1 from J, leaving 8 bases between them. There are 13 residues in the CDR3. The germline CDR1 and CDR2 sequences are SGHDN and FVKESK. CDR3 protein: CASSSQGNTEAFF. For the CDR3, the DNA is TGTGCCAGCAGCTCCCAGGGGAACACTGAAGCTTTCTTT.

The chain has TRBV4-3 and TRBJ2-3, with 7 bases fitting TRBD2. V dropped 4 bases and J dropped 3; count of bases not matched to a gene: 7. The CDR3 totals 15 residues. Germline V gene data show CDR1 as LGHNA and CDR2 as YSLEER. CDR3 DNA: TGCGCCAGCAGCCTCCTGGGGGAGGGTACAGATACGCAGTATTTT. Translation gives CASSLLGEGTDTQYF.

The V and J genes are TRBV30 and TRBJ2-1, with D uncertain. CDR3 length: 11 amino acids. CDR1 and CDR2 (germline): GTSNPN, SVGIG (reference sequence). With 4 bases removed from V and 12 bases from J, the gap between germline ends came to 13 bases. CDR3 nucleotides: TGTGCCTGGACCCGCAATTCGGGGCAGTTCTTC. Protein sequence: CAWTRNSGQFF.

The V call is TRBV4-1, the J call TRBJ1-6; 8 nucleotides align to TRBD1. Germline CDR1 and CDR2: MGHRA and YSYEKL. V was pared by 6 bases and J by 8 bases, with 9 bases of the junction left unmatched. The CDR3 extends over 15 amino acids. The CDR3 DNA is TGCGCCAGCAGTGGAGAGGACAGGGAGTATTCACCCCTCCACTTT. It is translated as CASSGEDREYSPLHF.

The V call is TRBV5-6, the J call TRBJ1-3; D ambiguous. CDR1 and CDR2 (germline): SGHDT, YYEEEE. Between the trimmed V and J ends, which lost 6 bases and 0 bases, there was a span of 7 bases. This CDR3 has 13 residues. Here the CDR3 reads CASTLGSGNTIYF. DNA of the CDR3: TGTGCCAGCACCCTAGGCTCTGGAAACACCATATATTTT. The variable domain in full, completed from reference TRBV5-6 and TRBJ1-3, reads DAGVTQSPTHLIKTRGQQVTLRCSPKSGHDTVSWYQQALGQGPQFIFQYYEEEERQRGNFPDRFSGHQFPNYSSELNVNALLLGDSALYLCASTLGSGNTIYFGEGSWLTVV.

This chain links TRBV19 with TRBJ2-3; a weak D match, TRBD2 (5 bases). V lost 0 bases and J lost 4, with 11 bases in between. CDR3 length: 15 residues. CDR1 and CDR2 (germline): LNHDA, SQIVND (reference sequence). CDR3 residues: CASSIDLGLADTQYF. In DNA form, the CDR3 reads TGTGCCAGTAGTATAGATCTTGGACTCGCAGATACGCAGTATTTT.

The chain carries TRBV6-5 and TRBJ2-6; D perhaps matches TRBD1 (6 bases). The V gene lost 6 bases and the J gene lost 3 bases, with 12 bases spanning the gap. The length of the CDR3 is 15 residues. Germline lookup yields CDR1 MNHEY and CDR2 SVGAGI. The CDR3 nucleotides are TGTGCCAGCAGCCTGGGGGCCTATGGGGCCAACGTCCTGACTTTC. It codes for CASSLGAYGANVLTF.

The rearrangement joins TRBV6-1 to TRBJ2-7; D is ambiguous. The germline V gene encodes CDR1 MNHNS and CDR2 SASEGT. V lost 7 bases to trimming and J lost 2 bases, with 15 bases between them. The CDR3 spans 14 residues. CDR3 loop: CASTRGPETYEQYF. The CDR3 bases are TGTGCCAGCACCCGAGGCCCAGAAACCTACGAGCAGTACTTC.

The rearrangement links TRBV29-1 to TRBJ2-3; D is ambiguous. The V gene's germline CDR1 is SQVTM and CDR2 ANQGSEA. There are 11 residues in the CDR3. Trimming took 6 bases from V and 0 from J, leaving 4 bases between them. The CDR3, as DNA: TGCAGCGTCACTAGCACAGATACGCAGTATTTT. This gives the protein CSVTSTDTQYF.